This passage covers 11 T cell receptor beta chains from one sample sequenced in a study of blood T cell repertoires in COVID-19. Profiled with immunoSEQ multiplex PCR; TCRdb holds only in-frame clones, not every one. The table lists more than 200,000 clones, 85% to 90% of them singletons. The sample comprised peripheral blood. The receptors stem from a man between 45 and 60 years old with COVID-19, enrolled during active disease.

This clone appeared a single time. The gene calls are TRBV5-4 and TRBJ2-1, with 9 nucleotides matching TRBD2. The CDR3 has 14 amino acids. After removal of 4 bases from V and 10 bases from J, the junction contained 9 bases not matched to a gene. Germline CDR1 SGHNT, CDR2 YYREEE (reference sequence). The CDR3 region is CASSPRVAGAEQFF. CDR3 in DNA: TGTGCCAGCAGCCCCCGGGTAGCGGGGGCCGAGCAGTTCTTC. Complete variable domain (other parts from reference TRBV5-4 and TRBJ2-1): ETGVTQSPTHLIKTRGQQVTLRCSSQSGHNTVSWYQQALGQGPQFIFQYYREEENGRGNFPPRFSGLQFPNYSSELNVNALELDDSALYLCASSPRVAGAEQFFGPGTRLTVL.

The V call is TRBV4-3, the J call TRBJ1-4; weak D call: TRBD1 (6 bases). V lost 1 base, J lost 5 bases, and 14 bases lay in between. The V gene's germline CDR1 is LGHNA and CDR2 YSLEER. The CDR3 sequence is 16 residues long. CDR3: CASSQGIDRINEKLFF. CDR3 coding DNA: TGCGCCAGCAGCCAAGGAATAGACAGGATAAATGAAAAACTGTTTTTT.

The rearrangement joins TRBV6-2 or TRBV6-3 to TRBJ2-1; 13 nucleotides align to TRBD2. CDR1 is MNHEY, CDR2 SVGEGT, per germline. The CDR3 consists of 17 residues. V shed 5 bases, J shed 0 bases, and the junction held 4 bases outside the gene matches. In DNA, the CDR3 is TGTGCCAGCAGTAAAAGGACTAGCGGGAGCTCCTACAATGAGCAGTTCTTC. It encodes CASSKRTSGSSYNEQFF.

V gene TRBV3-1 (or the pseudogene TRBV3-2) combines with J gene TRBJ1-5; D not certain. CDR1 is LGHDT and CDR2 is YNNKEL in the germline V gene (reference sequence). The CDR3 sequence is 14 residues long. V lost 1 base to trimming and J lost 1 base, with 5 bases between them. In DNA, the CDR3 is TGTGCCAGCAGCCAAGGTAGCAGCAATCAGCCCCAGCATTTT. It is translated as CASSQGSSNQPQHF.

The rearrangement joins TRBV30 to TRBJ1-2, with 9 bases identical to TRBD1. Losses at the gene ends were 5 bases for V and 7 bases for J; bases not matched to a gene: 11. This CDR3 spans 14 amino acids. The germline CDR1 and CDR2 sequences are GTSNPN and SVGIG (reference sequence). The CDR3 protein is CAWALDRGAGGYTF. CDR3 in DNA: TGTGCCTGGGCCCTAGACAGGGGGGCCGGTGGCTACACCTTC.

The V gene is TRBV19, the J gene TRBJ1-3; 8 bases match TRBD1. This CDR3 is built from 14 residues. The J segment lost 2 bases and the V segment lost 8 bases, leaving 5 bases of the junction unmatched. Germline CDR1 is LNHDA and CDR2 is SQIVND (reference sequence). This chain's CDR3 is CASRPTGAGNTIYF. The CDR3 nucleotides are TGTGCCAGTCGACCGACAGGGGCTGGAAACACCATATATTTT. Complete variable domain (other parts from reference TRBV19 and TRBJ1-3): DGGITQSPKYLFRKEGQNVTLSCEQNLNHDAMYWYRQDPGQGLRLIYYSQIVNDFQKGDIAEGYSVSREKKESFPLTVTSAQKNPTAFYLCASRPTGAGNTIYFGEGSWLTVV.

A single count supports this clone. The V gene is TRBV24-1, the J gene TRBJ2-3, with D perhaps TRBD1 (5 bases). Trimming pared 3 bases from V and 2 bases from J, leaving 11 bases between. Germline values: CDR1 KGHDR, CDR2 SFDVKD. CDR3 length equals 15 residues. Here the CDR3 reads CATSDTQENTDTQYF. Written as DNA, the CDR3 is TGTGCCACCAGTGATACACAGGAGAACACAGATACGCAGTATTTT.

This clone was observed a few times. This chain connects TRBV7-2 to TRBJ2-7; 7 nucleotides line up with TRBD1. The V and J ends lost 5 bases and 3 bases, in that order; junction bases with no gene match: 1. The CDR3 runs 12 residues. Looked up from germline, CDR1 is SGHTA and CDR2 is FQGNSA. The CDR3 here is CASSRQGYEQYF. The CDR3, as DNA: TGTGCCAGCAGCCGACAGGGCTACGAGCAGTACTTC.

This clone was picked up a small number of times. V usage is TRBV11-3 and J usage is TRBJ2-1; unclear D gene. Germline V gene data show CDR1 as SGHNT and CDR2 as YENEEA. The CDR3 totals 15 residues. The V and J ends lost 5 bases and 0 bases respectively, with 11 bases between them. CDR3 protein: CASSHASSSYNEQFF. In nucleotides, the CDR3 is TGTGCCAGCAGCCATGCCTCGAGCTCCTACAATGAGCAGTTCTTC. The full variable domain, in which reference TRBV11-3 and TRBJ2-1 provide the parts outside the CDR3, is EAGVVQSPRYKIIEKKQPVAFWCNPISGHNTLYWYLQNLGQGPELLIRYENEEAVDDSQLPKDRFSAERLKGVDSTLKIQPAELGDSAVYLCASSHASSSYNEQFFGPGTRLTVL.

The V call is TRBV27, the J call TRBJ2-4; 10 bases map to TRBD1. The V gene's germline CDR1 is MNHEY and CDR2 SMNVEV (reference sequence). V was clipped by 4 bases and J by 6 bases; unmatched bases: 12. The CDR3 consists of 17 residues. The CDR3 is CASSSFRDRGPGNIQYF. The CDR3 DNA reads TGTGCCAGCAGTTCGTTCCGGGACAGGGGACCGGGAAACATTCAGTACTTC.

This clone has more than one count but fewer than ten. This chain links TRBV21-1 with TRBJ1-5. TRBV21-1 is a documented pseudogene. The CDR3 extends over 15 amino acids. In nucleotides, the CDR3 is TGTGCCAGCAGCAAAGTGAGCGTTAGCAATCAGCCCCAGCATTTT. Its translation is CASSKVSVSNQPQHF.